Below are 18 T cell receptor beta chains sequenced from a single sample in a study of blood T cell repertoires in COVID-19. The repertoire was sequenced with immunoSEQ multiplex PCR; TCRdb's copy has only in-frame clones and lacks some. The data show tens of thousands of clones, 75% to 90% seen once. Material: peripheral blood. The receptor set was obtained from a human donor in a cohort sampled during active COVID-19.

The CDR3 coding sequence is TGTGCCAGCAGTAGAGGACAGTTGGCTGGAAACACCATATATTTT. Translating it yields CASSRGQLAGNTIYF. V is TRBV2 and J is TRBJ1-3; tentatively, D is TRBD1 (6 bases). Germline CDR1 SNHLY, CDR2 FYNNEI. The V gene lost 5 bases and the J gene lost 2 bases, with 13 bases spanning the gap. The CDR3 covers 15 residues. The complete variable domain, with remaining parts taken from reference TRBV2 and TRBJ1-3, reads EPEVTQTPSHQVTQMGQEVILRCVPISNHLYFYWYRQILGQKVEFLVSFYNNEISEKSEIFDDQFSVERPDGSNFTLKIRSTKLEDSAMYFCASSRGQLAGNTIYFGEGSWLTVV.

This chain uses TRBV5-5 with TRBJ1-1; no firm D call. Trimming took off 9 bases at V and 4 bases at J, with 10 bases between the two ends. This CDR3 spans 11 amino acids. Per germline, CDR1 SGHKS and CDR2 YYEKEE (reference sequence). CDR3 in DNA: TGTGCCACCTCGCGGGGCACTGAAGCTTTCTTT. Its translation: CATSRGTEAFF.

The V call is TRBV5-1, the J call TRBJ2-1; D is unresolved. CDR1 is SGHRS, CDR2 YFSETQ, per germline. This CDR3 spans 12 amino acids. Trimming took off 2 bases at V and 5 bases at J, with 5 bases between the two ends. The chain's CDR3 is CASSLQDNEQFF. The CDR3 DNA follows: TGCGCCAGCAGCTTACAAGACAATGAGCAGTTCTTC. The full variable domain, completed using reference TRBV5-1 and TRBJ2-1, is KAGVTQTPRYLIKTRGQQVTLSCSPISGHRSVSWYQQTPGQGLQFLFEYFSETQRNKGNFPGRFSGRQFSNSRSEMNVSTLELGDSALYLCASSLQDNEQFFGPGTRLTVL.

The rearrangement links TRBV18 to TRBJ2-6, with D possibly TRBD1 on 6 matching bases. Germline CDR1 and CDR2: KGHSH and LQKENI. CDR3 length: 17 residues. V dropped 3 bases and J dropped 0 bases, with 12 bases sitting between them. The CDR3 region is CASSPETGRSGANVLTF. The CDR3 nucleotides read TGTGCCAGCTCACCGGAGACAGGCCGCTCTGGGGCCAACGTCCTGACTTTC.

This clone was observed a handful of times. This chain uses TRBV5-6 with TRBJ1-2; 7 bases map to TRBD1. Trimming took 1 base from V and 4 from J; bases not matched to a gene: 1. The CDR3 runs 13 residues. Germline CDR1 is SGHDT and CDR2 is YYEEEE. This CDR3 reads CASSLTGAYGYTF. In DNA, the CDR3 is TGTGCCAGCAGCTTGACAGGGGCCTATGGCTACACCTTC. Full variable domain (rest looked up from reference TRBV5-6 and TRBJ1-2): DAGVTQSPTHLIKTRGQQVTLRCSPKSGHDTVSWYQQALGQGPQFIFQYYEEEERQRGNFPDRFSGHQFPNYSSELNVNALLLGDSALYLCASSLTGAYGYTFGSGTRLTVV.

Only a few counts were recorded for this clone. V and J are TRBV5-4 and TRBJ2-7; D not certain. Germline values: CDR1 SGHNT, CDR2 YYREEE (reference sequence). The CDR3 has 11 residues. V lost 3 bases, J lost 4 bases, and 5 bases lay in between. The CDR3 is CASSSKYEQYF. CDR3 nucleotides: TGTGCCAGCAGCTCCAAATACGAGCAGTACTTC.

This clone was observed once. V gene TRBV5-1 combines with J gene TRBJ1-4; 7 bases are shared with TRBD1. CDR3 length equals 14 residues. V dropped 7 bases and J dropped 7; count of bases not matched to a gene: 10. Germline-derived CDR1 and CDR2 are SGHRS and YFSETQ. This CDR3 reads CASDANPGGEKLFF. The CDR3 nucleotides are TGCGCCAGCGACGCTAACCCAGGGGGTGAAAAACTGTTTTTT.

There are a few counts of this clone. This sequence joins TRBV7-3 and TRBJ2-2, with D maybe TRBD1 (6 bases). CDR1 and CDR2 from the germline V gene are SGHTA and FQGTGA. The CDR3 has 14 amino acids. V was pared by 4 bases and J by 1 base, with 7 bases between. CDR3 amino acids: CASSSQGNTGELFF. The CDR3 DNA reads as TGTGCCAGCAGCTCACAGGGGAACACCGGGGAGCTGTTTTTT.

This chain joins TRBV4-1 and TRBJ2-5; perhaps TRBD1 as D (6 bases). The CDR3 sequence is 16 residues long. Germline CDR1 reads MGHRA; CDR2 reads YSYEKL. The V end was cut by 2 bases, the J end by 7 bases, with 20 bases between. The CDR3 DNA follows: TGCGCCAGCAGCCAACTTGGGGTTGGGCGAGGGGGGACCCAGTACTTC. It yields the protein CASSQLGVGRGGTQYF.

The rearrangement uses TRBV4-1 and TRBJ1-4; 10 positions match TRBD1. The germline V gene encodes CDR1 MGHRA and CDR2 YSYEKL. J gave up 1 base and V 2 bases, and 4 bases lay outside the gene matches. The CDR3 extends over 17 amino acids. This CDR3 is CASSQPDRGQTNEKLFF. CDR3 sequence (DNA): TGCGCCAGCAGCCAACCCGACAGGGGGCAAACTAATGAAAAACTGTTTTTT.

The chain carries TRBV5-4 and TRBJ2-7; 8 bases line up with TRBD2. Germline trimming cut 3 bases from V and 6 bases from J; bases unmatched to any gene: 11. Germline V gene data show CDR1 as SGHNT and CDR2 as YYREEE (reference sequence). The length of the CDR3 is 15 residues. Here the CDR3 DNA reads TGTGCCAGCAGCTCATTCCTGGGGGCGGGGGGCGAGCAGTACTTC. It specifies CASSSFLGAGGEQYF.

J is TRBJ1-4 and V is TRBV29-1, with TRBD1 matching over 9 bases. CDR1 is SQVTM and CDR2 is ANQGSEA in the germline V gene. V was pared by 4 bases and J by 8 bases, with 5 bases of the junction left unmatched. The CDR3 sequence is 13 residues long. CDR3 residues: CSVGQGVGEKLFF. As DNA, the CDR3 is TGCAGCGTTGGACAGGGGGTAGGAGAAAAACTGTTTTTT.

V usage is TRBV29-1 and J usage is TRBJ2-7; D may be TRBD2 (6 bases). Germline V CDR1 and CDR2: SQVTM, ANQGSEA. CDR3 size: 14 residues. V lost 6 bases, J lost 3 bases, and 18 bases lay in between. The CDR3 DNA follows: TGCAGCGTGGCCGGGCTAGCGAGGGGCTACGAGCAGTACTTC. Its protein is CSVAGLARGYEQYF.

The CDR3 loop reads CASSESTGSNQPQHF. CDR3 DNA sequence: TGTGCCAGCAGTGAGTCGACAGGGAGCAATCAGCCCCAGCATTTT. This chain joins TRBV6-1 and TRBJ1-5; 7 bases are a match to TRBD1. V trimming: 3 bases; J trimming: 1 base; junction bases outside the gene matches: 3. Germline lookup yields CDR1 MNHNS and CDR2 SASEGT. This CDR3 has 15 residues.

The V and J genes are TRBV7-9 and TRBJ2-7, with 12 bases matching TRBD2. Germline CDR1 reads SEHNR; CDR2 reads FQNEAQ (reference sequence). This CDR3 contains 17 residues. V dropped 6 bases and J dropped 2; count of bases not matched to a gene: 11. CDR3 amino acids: CASSSSPRLAGAYEQYF. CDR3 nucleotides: TGTGCCAGCAGTTCATCCCCACGACTAGCGGGAGCCTACGAGCAGTACTTC.

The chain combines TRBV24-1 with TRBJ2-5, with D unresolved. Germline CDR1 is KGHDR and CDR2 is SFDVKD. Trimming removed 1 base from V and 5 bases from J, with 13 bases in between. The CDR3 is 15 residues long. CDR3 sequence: CATSDLGSPWETQYF. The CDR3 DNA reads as TGTGCCACCAGTGATTTAGGTAGCCCCTGGGAGACCCAGTACTTC.

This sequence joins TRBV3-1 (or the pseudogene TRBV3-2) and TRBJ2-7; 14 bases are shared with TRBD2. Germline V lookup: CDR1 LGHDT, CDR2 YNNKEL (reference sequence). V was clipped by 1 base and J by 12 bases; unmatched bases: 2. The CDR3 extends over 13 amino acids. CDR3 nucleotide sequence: TGTGCCAGCAGCCAAGCCGGGACTAGCGGGAGGTACTTC. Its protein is CASSQAGTSGRYF.

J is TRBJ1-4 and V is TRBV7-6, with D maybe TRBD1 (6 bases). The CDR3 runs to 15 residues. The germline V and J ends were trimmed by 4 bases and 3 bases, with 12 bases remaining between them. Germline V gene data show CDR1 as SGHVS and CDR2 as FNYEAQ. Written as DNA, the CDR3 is TGTGCCAGCAGCTACCCAGGGGCGGCTAATGAAAAACTGTTTTTT. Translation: CASSYPGAANEKLFF.